This TCR beta chain was captured in a study of yellow fever vaccine responses in identical twins. General study findings and limits: After vaccination, twins' T cell response reportedly seemed partly convergent, partly personalized.

V was shortened by 5 bases and J by 8 bases, with 14 bases between the two germline ends. Looked up from germline, CDR1 is SGHAT and CDR2 is FQNNGV. The CDR3 is 13 residues long. On this clonotype: Its antigen is not identified.

Via MiXCR, TCRdb re-called the RT-PCR reads, giving one row per CDR3 protein. This table holds several hundred distinct CDR3 sequences, roughly 80% found once. The clonotype comes from a woman younger than 35 who received the yellow fever vaccine. The input for sequencing was T cells from blood (PBMCs), unsorted or a sorted subset (not recorded which), taken before or after yellow fever vaccination (not recorded which). The chain joins TRBV11-2 to TRBJ2-3, with D unclear. The CDR3 DNA sequence: TGTGCCAGCAGCGAGTACCAAATTGGTACGCAGTATTTT. As protein: CASSEYQIGTQYF.